This entry lists 26 T cell receptor beta chains sequenced from one sample in a study of post-analysis software for immune sequencing data (dated by TCRdb to 2013 to 2016). Paper-wide results and their limitations: Roughly 5 TRBV segments, including TRBV5-6, TRBV5-1 and TRBV20-1, were significantly more frequent in patients than controls.

These receptors are not linked to any known antigen. The receptor library was made with PCR. The sequencer listed for this sample is Illumina HiSeq 2500. Unique molecular identifiers were incorporated into TCR beta cDNA libraries to reduce PCR and sequencing biases. TCRdb reprocessed the public reads (quality trimming at Q25 with fastp, clone calling with MiXCR) and kept in-frame beta chains. Duplicate CDR3 protein sequences are folded into a single record with the most common DNA and genes. The sample table shows roughly 700,000 distinct CDR3 sequences, and roughly 30% are seen once. The ten largest account for more than 0.55% of the sample. Material: blood. The receptors here all came from a girl under 18 with multiple sclerosis.

The rearrangement uses TRBV6-5 and TRBJ2-7; tentative D call: TRBD2 (6 bases). Germline CDR1 and CDR2: MNHEY and SVGAGI. Trimming shortened V by 0 bases and J by 6 bases, and 15 bases separated the two germline ends. The CDR3 loop spans 15 amino acids. DNA of the CDR3: TGTGCCAGCAGTTACTCTTCAATGGGGGGTAGCGAGCAGTACTTC. It is translated as CASSYSSMGGSEQYF.

A few counts support this clonotype. The V call is TRBV7-2, the J call TRBJ1-2; TRBD1 agrees at 7 bases. The CDR3 contains 15 residues. Per germline, CDR1 SGHTA and CDR2 FQGNSA. V shed 3 bases and J 0 bases; nucleotides not matched to a gene: 4. CDR3 residues: CASSLQGTANYGYTF. CDR3 nucleotides: TGTGCCAGCAGCTTGCAAGGGACAGCTAACTATGGCTACACCTTC.

The V gene is TRBV20-1, the J gene TRBJ2-7; 10 bases line up with TRBD2. The better agreement between TRBJ2-4 and the DNA end casts doubt on the J call. The CDR3 runs 17 residues. Germline CDR1 is DFQATT and CDR2 is SNEGSKA (reference sequence). CDR3 in DNA: TGCAGTGCTAGGTCCGCTAGCGGGAGAGGTTTGGAAAACATTCAGTACTTC. Translated: CSARSASGRGLENIQYF.

J is TRBJ2-1 and V is TRBV3-1; D not certain. The J call may be in error: the DNA end matches TRBJ2-7 better. This CDR3 spans 14 amino acids. In germline, CDR1 is LGHDT, CDR2 YNNKEL (reference sequence). CDR3 sequence reads: CASSQEHSYNEQYF. In nucleotides, the CDR3 is TGTGCCAGCAGCCAAGAACACTCCTACAATGAGCAGTACTTC.

This clonotype was counted only a few times. The rearrangement joins TRBV10-3 to TRBJ2-4; D may be TRBD2 (5 bases). The J call may be in error: the DNA end matches TRBJ2-7 better. This CDR3 is built from 11 residues. The V gene's germline CDR1 is ENHRY and CDR2 SYGVKD. As DNA, the CDR3 is TGTGCCATCAGTACTAGGTTCGAGCAGTACTTC. Translated, it gives CAISTRFEQYF.

V is TRBV19 and J is TRBJ2-1; TRBD2 agrees at 8 bases. Germline V gene data show CDR1 as LNHDA and CDR2 as SQIVND (reference sequence). The CDR3 is 19 residues long. The junction had 17 bases not matched to a gene; V was cut back by 5 bases and J by 2 bases. CDR3 sequence reads: CASSLYRLPGLDPYNEQFF. The DNA of the CDR3 is TGTGCCAGTAGTCTATACCGTCTTCCGGGACTAGATCCCTACAATGAGCAGTTCTTC.

This clonotype was detected a few times. The chain carries TRBV5-5 and TRBJ1-5; D unresolved. The CDR3 is 17 residues long. Trimming cost V 1 base and J 3 bases, with 17 bases left between them. The V gene's germline CDR1 is SGHKS and CDR2 YYEKEE (reference sequence). The CDR3 coding sequence is TGTGCCAGCAGCTTGTCGGGATCGGGTCTTACCAATCAGCCCCAGCATTTT. Translated: CASSLSGSGLTNQPQHF.

This clonotype has just a few counts. The chain uses TRBV6-6 and TRBJ2-7; TRBD2 matches 11 bases. The germline V gene encodes CDR1 MNHNY and CDR2 SVGAGI (reference sequence). The CDR3 totals 16 residues. V lost 5 bases to trimming and J lost 2 bases; unmatched junction nucleotides: 8. The CDR3 region is CASSGPGLAAPYEQYF. The CDR3 nucleotides read TGTGCCAGCAGTGGGCCGGGACTAGCGGCTCCCTACGAGCAGTACTTC.

This clonotype was counted ten times or more. The chain employs TRBV9 and TRBJ1-2; D ambiguous. The germline V gene encodes CDR1 SGDLS and CDR2 YYNGEE. Trimming took 5 bases from V and 8 from J, leaving 7 bases between them. The CDR3 sequence is 10 residues long. The CDR3 nucleotides read TGTGCCAGCAGGGGTAAAGGCTACACCTTC. This encodes CASRGKGYTF.

The chain uses TRBV20-1 and TRBJ2-7; 7 bases agree with TRBD1. The CDR3 loop spans 14 amino acids. With 5 bases clipped from V and 4 bases from J, the junction kept 11 bases outside the gene matches. Germline V gene data show CDR1 as DFQATT and CDR2 as SNEGSKA (reference sequence). CDR3 coding DNA: TGCAGTGCTTGGGCCCCGGACAGGCCATACGAGCAGTACTTC. It is translated as CSAWAPDRPYEQYF.

The table lists this clonotype with a few counts. The chain joins TRBV4-1 to TRBJ2-1, with D unclear. Trimming shortened V by 4 bases and J by 5 bases, and 12 bases separated the two germline ends. Germline V lookup: CDR1 MGHRA, CDR2 YSYEKL. The CDR3 has 14 residues. This chain's CDR3 is CASSLRRADNEQFF. The DNA for the CDR3 is TGCGCCAGCAGCCTAAGACGTGCCGACAATGAGCAGTTCTTC.

This chain joins TRBV20-1 and TRBJ2-6; D unresolved. CDR1 and CDR2 from the germline V gene are DFQATT and SNEGSKA (reference sequence). V was cut by 6 bases and J by 2 bases, with 8 bases left in between. The CDR3 is 13 amino acids. In DNA, the CDR3 is TGCAGTGCCCCAGGTCCTGGGGCCAACGTCCTGACTTTC. Its translation is CSAPGPGANVLTF.

The table lists this clonotype with a few counts. The chain recombines TRBV6-2 or TRBV6-3 with TRBJ2-1; 11 bases fit TRBD1. The CDR3 contains 17 residues. From germline, CDR1 is MNHEY and CDR2 SVGEGT. V trimming: 2 bases; J trimming: 4 bases; junction bases outside the gene matches: 7. The CDR3 DNA reads as TGTGCCAGCAGTTACCGACGGACAGGGGGCCTTTACAATGAGCAGTTCTTC. Translation gives CASSYRRTGGLYNEQFF.

This rearrangement joins TRBV20-1 to TRBJ2-1; D is uncertain. The germline V gene has CDR1 DFQATT and CDR2 SNEGSKA (reference sequence). Trimming took off 4 bases at V and 0 bases at J, with 10 bases between the two ends. The CDR3 is 14 amino acids. The CDR3 here is CSAKAPSSYNEQFF. The DNA for the CDR3 is TGCAGTGCTAAGGCTCCCAGCTCCTACAATGAGCAGTTCTTC.

V is TRBV6-5 and J is TRBJ2-1; D call uncertain. This CDR3 contains 12 residues. From germline, CDR1 is MNHEY and CDR2 SVGAGI. V was pared by 6 bases and J by 6 bases, with 9 bases between. CDR3 sequence: CASSPRCNEQFF. CDR3 nucleotides: TGTGCCAGCAGCCCTCGGTGCAATGAGCAGTTCTTC.

The chain is built from TRBV7-2 and TRBJ1-1, with 7 bases fitting TRBD1. CDR1 and CDR2 (germline): SGHTA, FQGNSA. After removal of 3 bases from V and 0 bases from J, the junction contained 10 bases not matched to a gene. The CDR3 extends over 17 amino acids. The CDR3 protein is CASSFHRDSPMNTEAFF. The CDR3, as DNA: TGTGCCAGCAGCTTCCACCGGGACAGTCCGATGAACACTGAAGCTTTCTTT.

The J gene is TRBJ2-1, the V gene TRBV12-3 or TRBV12-4; TRBD1 aligns across 7 bases. V trimming: 3 bases; J trimming: 10 bases; junction bases outside the gene matches: 18. The CDR3 has 17 residues. The CDR3 sequence: CASSFTTGTASRWEQFF. The CDR3 coding sequence is TGTGCCAGCAGTTTTACAACCGGGACAGCTTCCAGATGGGAGCAGTTCTTC.

This clonotype was recorded a few times. The chain recombines TRBV7-2 with TRBJ1-5; 10 bases are a match to TRBD1. V trimming: 0 bases; J trimming: 2 bases; junction bases outside the gene matches: 4. The germline CDR1 and CDR2 sequences are SGHTA and FQGNSA. This CDR3 spans 17 amino acids. CDR3 DNA sequence: TGTGCCAGCAGCTTAGCCCCGACAGGGGGCGGCAATCAGCCCCAGCATTTT. Its protein is CASSLAPTGGGNQPQHF.

The chain recombines TRBV6-4 with TRBJ1-1, with 10 bases identical to TRBD1. This CDR3 contains 16 residues. CDR1 and CDR2 (germline): MRHNA, SNTAGT. Trimming at V came to 0 bases and at J to 4 bases, leaving 5 bases not matched to a gene. This CDR3 is CASSDSKDRGVTEAFF. The DNA of the CDR3 is TGTGCCAGCAGTGACTCAAAGGACAGGGGGGTCACTGAAGCTTTCTTT.

The chain is built from TRBV7-9 and TRBJ2-5, with no clear D. The CDR3 has 13 amino acids. Germline V gene sequence: CDR1 SEHNR, CDR2 FQNEAQ (reference sequence). V was cut by 5 bases and J by 11 bases, with 18 bases left in between. The CDR3 loop reads CASSRIRNNEQYF. The CDR3 DNA is TGTGCCAGCAGCCGTATCCGGAATAATGAGCAGTACTTC.

This clonotype was recorded a few times. The V call is TRBV20-1, the J call TRBJ2-1, with D possibly TRBD1 on 6 matching bases. Germline CDR1 DFQATT, CDR2 SNEGSKA (reference sequence). This CDR3 contains 16 residues. V gave up 6 bases and J gave up 0 bases, with 18 bases separating them. CDR3 amino acids: CSAEGVGATSYNEQFF. The DNA of the CDR3 is TGCAGTGCGGAAGGGGTGGGGGCGACCTCCTACAATGAGCAGTTCTTC.

This chain uses TRBV11-2 with TRBJ1-5; D unclear. Germline CDR1 is SGHAT and CDR2 is FQNNGV. The germline V and J ends were trimmed by 0 bases and 2 bases, with 8 bases remaining between them. The CDR3 spans 15 residues. CDR3 residues: CASSLEVGGNQPQHF. The CDR3 bases are TGTGCCAGCAGCTTAGAAGTAGGCGGCAATCAGCCCCAGCATTTT.

This clonotype came up many times. The chain is built from TRBV29-1 and TRBJ2-5; D gene ambiguous. Germline loops: CDR1 SQVTM, CDR2 ANQGSEA. This CDR3 is 13 amino acids long. Deletions cut 1 base from V and 7 bases from J, with 13 bases between. The CDR3 here is CSVEGQHKGTQYF. DNA of the CDR3: TGCAGCGTTGAAGGTCAGCACAAGGGGACCCAGTACTTC.

V usage is TRBV14 and J usage is TRBJ2-4; D is ambiguous. V gave up 1 base and J gave up 12 bases, with 7 bases separating them. This CDR3 has 11 residues. Germline V lookup: CDR1 SGHDN, CDR2 FVKESK. CDR3 amino acids: CASSQGSAQYF. In nucleotides, the CDR3 is TGTGCCAGCAGCCAAGGTTCAGCTCAGTACTTC.

The V gene is TRBV2, the J gene TRBJ2-4; D not certain. Trimming shortened V by 4 bases and J by 6 bases, and 13 bases separated the two germline ends. Germline V CDR1 and CDR2: SNHLY, FYNNEI. The CDR3 contains 14 residues. The CDR3 is CASSAVNYLNIQYF. CDR3 in DNA: TGTGCCAGCAGTGCGGTGAACTATTTAAACATTCAGTACTTC.

CDR3 loop: CATSRAGVDNEQYF. The CDR3 DNA reads as TGTGCCACCAGCCGGGCGGGAGTGGACAATGAGCAGTACTTC. The genes are TRBV24-1 and TRBJ2-7; 7 bases are shared with TRBD2. Trimming took 7 bases from V and 7 from J; bases not matched to a gene: 12. The CDR3 has 14 residues. Germline-derived CDR1 and CDR2 are KGHDR and SFDVKD.